Listed here are 18 T cell receptor beta chains from one sample, sequenced in a study of cytomegalovirus exposure and HLA in healthy donors. In the PCR, 60 Vbeta and 13 Jbeta primers were used. Profiling relied on immunoSEQ multiplex PCR, and the TCRdb table lists in-frame clones only, not all of them. The sample shows 130,000 to 150,000 clones, roughly three quarters of them seen only once. Material: PBMCs. These receptor sequences come from a woman between 45 and 65 years old in good health and CMV-seronegative.

Regarding this clone: This sample includes further DNA sequences coding for the same CDR3. The J gene is TRBJ2-2, the V gene TRBV2; possible D gene TRBD1, 5 bases. Trimming took off 4 bases at V and 4 bases at J, with 10 bases between the two ends. From germline, CDR1 is SNHLY and CDR2 FYNNEI. The CDR3 extends over 14 amino acids. CDR3 nucleotide sequence: TGTGCCAGCAGTGTTCAGGGTGGCACCGGGGAGCTGTTTTTT. It is translated as CASSVQGGTGELFF.

V is TRBV10-3 and J is TRBJ1-2; 8 bases align to TRBD1. The CDR3 is 14 residues long. Germline lookup yields CDR1 ENHRY and CDR2 SYGVKD. Trimming took 0 bases from V and 5 from J; bases not matched to a gene: 2. The CDR3 is CAISESTGVYGYTF. The CDR3 DNA follows: TGTGCCATCAGTGAGTCGACAGGGGTTTATGGCTACACCTTC.

The DNA of the CDR3 is TGTGCCAGCAGCGTAGGCGGGACTAGAACAGATACGCAGTATTTT. This encodes CASSVGGTRTDTQYF. The chain carries TRBV9 and TRBJ2-3, with 8 bases fitting TRBD2. Germline V CDR1 and CDR2: SGDLS, YYNGEE. The J segment lost 3 bases and the V segment lost 0 bases, leaving 3 bases of the junction unmatched. The CDR3 runs to 15 residues.

The gene calls are TRBV30 and TRBJ1-2, with unresolved D. V lost 1 base and J 0 bases, leaving 18 bases between the germline ends. Germline V gene lookup returns CDR1 GTSNPN and CDR2 SVGIG (reference sequence). There are 17 residues in the CDR3. The CDR3 spells CAWSDRIPDTSNYGYTF. The DNA of the CDR3 is TGTGCCTGGAGTGACCGTATCCCTGACACTTCTAACTATGGCTACACCTTC.

This clone showed up just a few times. This chain connects TRBV25-1 to TRBJ2-6; no reliable D call. The CDR3 consists of 13 residues. V gave up 7 bases and J gave up 0 bases, with 4 bases separating them. Looked up from germline, CDR1 is MGHDK and CDR2 is SYGVNS. This chain's CDR3 is CASTYSGANVLTF. DNA for the CDR3: TGTGCCAGCACCTACTCTGGGGCCAACGTCCTGACTTTC.

V and J are TRBV7-3 and TRBJ2-2, with TRBD2 identical over 12 bases. The V gene end was trimmed by 5 bases and the J gene end by 5 bases; junction bases not matched to a gene: 6. The CDR3 loop spans 16 amino acids. CDR1 is SGHTA, CDR2 FQGTGA, per germline. The CDR3 is CASSQTSGGLTGELFF. In nucleotides, the CDR3 is TGTGCCAGCAGCCAAACTAGCGGGGGGCTTACCGGGGAGCTGTTTTTT.

The chain uses TRBV5-1 and TRBJ1-1, with D tentatively TRBD1 (6 bases). Germline CDR1 SGHRS, CDR2 YFSETQ. This CDR3 spans 15 amino acids. The ends were cut back, 4 bases at V and 1 base at J, with 14 bases in the middle. The DNA of the CDR3 is TGCGCCAGCAGCCCGCCCCTACAGGGGAACACTGAAGCTTTCTTT. Its protein is CASSPPLQGNTEAFF.

The chain carries TRBV27 and TRBJ2-1; D perhaps matches TRBD1 (5 bases). CDR1 MNHEY and CDR2 SMNVEV come from the germline V gene (reference sequence). This CDR3 is built from 15 residues. The V gene lost 9 bases and the J gene lost 0 bases, with 15 bases spanning the gap. CDR3 coding DNA: TGTGCCAGTTGGGATGACAGCGCCTCCTACAATGAGCAGTTCTTC. Translating gives CASWDDSASYNEQFF.

This chain links TRBV28 with TRBJ2-1; D might be TRBD2 (7 bases). Trimming took 7 bases from V and 9 from J, leaving 10 bases between them. Looked up from germline, CDR1 is MDHEN and CDR2 is SYDVKM. This CDR3 region has 11 residues. The DNA for the CDR3 is TGTGCCAGCACCCGGGGGGCTGAGCAGTTCTTC. It specifies CASTRGAEQFF.

V and J are TRBV7-9 and TRBJ2-7, with D possibly being TRBD2 (5 bases). Trimming removed 3 bases at V and 2 bases at J, with 11 bases between. CDR1 SEHNR and CDR2 FQNEAQ come from the germline V gene (reference sequence). The CDR3 is made up of 14 amino acids. The CDR3 nucleotides are TGTGCCAGCAGCTTTGGAGGTATGGCCTACGAGCAGTACTTC. This sequence encodes CASSFGGMAYEQYF.

The chain carries TRBV6-5 and TRBJ2-2; the D gene is possibly TRBD2 (7 bases). Trimming stripped 8 bases from V and 7 bases from J, with 17 bases between. Germline V gene data show CDR1 as MNHEY and CDR2 as SVGAGI. The CDR3 spans 14 residues. CDR3 nucleotide sequence: TGTGCCAGCTCTAGGGGGGGGGCCGGCGGGGAGCTGTTTTTT. Residues: CASSRGGAGGELFF.

This clone appeared a single time. The V call is TRBV30, the J call TRBJ2-7; possible D gene TRBD1, 6 bases. This CDR3 is built from 14 residues. CDR1 is GTSNPN and CDR2 is SVGIG in the germline V gene (reference sequence). The V end was cut by 1 base, the J end by 7 bases, with 17 bases between. CDR3 in amino acids: CAWSGNRVFGEQYF. Written as DNA, the CDR3 is TGTGCCTGGAGTGGGAACAGGGTTTTCGGGGAGCAGTACTTC.

This chain joins TRBV6-5 and TRBJ1-4; TRBD1 aligns across 7 bases. V lost 2 bases to trimming and J lost 8 bases; unmatched junction nucleotides: 8. The length of the CDR3 is 15 residues. The V gene's germline CDR1 is MNHEY and CDR2 SVGAGI. Here the CDR3 reads CASSYRGGAGEKLFF. Here the CDR3 DNA reads TGTGCCAGCAGTTACAGAGGGGGCGCTGGCGAAAAACTGTTTTTT.

The chain is built from TRBV19 and TRBJ2-1; D is unresolved. The V gene's germline CDR1 is LNHDA and CDR2 SQIVND (reference sequence). V shed 3 bases and J shed 2 bases, with 11 bases lying between them. The CDR3 has 15 amino acids. The CDR3 nucleotides are TGTGCCAGTAGTATGAGCAGGCGCGCCTACAATGAGCAGTTCTTC. This encodes CASSMSRRAYNEQFF.

Only a few counts were recorded for this clone. The chain combines TRBV7-2 with TRBJ2-2, with TRBD1 identical over 8 bases. Germline CDR1 SGHTA, CDR2 FQGNSA. This CDR3 region has 14 residues. Trimming at V came to 3 bases and at J to 5 bases, leaving 2 bases not matched to a gene. CDR3 nucleotides: TGTGCCAGCAGCTTTAACAGGGGGACCGGGGAGCTGTTTTTT. This codes for CASSFNRGTGELFF.

The chain carries TRBV28 and TRBJ1-3; 7 bases match TRBD1. J lost 2 bases, V lost 5 bases, and 6 bases had no gene match. CDR1 and CDR2 from the germline V gene are MDHEN and SYDVKM. The CDR3 runs to 15 residues. Here the CDR3 DNA reads TGTGCCAGCAGTAAAATGACAGGGCCTGGAAACACCATATATTTT. Protein sequence: CASSKMTGPGNTIYF.

The rearrangement links TRBV6-5 to TRBJ2-1, with D perhaps TRBD2 (7 bases). The CDR3 has 15 amino acids. V lost 3 bases and J lost 7, with 16 bases in between. CDR1 is MNHEY and CDR2 is SVGAGI in the germline V gene. CDR3 nucleotide sequence: TGTGCCAGCAGTTATCGGGCAGGGGAGGGGAATGAGCAGTTCTTC. Translating it yields CASSYRAGEGNEQFF.

The gene calls are TRBV19 and TRBJ1-5; possible D gene TRBD1, 5 bases. With 3 bases removed from V and 7 bases from J, the gap between germline ends came to 13 bases. This CDR3 comprises 14 residues. Germline V gene lookup returns CDR1 LNHDA and CDR2 SQIVND (reference sequence). Written as DNA, the CDR3 is TGTGCCAGTAGTATGGGGGGGGGAGTGCAGCCCCAGCATTTT. The encoded protein is CASSMGGGVQPQHF.